Sequencing of this TCR beta chain was carried out in a study of blood T cell repertoires in COVID-19. Overall study: T cells, B-cell-depleted T cells, or PBMCs provided the cDNA or gDNA that served as material.

Participants, about 18 to 100 years old, spanned fewer than 30 US areas. For recovered donors of Cohort 3, there were two negative PCRs, clearance, or symptom resolution. The method was immunoSEQ multiplex PCR; TCRdb's version includes in-frame clones alone and lacks a portion of them. This table holds 200,000 to 250,000 clones, over 65% found once. The length of the CDR3 is 16 residues. Trimming shortened V by 1 base and J by 8 bases, and 18 bases separated the two germline ends. Germline V gives CDR1 MNHEY, CDR2 SVGAGI. Input material: PBMCs or T cells enriched from blood (not recorded which). The chain joins TRBV6-5 to TRBJ2-1; TRBD1 is a possible D gene (6 bases). This clonotype was sampled from a woman aged 60-70 years who had recovered from COVID-19. CDR3 nucleotides: TGTGCCAGCAGTTACTTTGGCCCAGACAAGGGGGATGAGCAGTTCTTC. This encodes CASSYFGPDKGDEQFF.